A single sample is the source of the 18 T cell receptor beta chains below, sequenced in a study of early T cells in non-severe SARS-CoV-2 infection. TCRdb analysed the 5' RACE reads with MiXCR anew, one entry per CDR3 protein. The data contain some 36,000 distinct CDR3 sequences, roughly 6% of them singletons. What was sequenced was whole blood. These receptors were taken from an adult who was a healthcare worker with PCR-confirmed SARS-CoV-2 infection or an uninfected control (not recorded which).

This clonotype was detected only a few times. The rearrangement uses TRBV7-6 and TRBJ2-1, with 7 nucleotides matching TRBD2. Germline CDR1 reads SGHVS; CDR2 reads FNYEAQ. The CDR3 loop spans 16 amino acids. J lost 0 bases, V lost 4 bases, and 6 bases had no gene match. Written as DNA, the CDR3 is TGTGCCAGCAGCTCTTCGCGGGGGAGCTCCTACAATGAGCAGTTCTTC. Protein sequence: CASSSSRGSSYNEQFF.

This clonotype was seen only a few times. The chain carries TRBV28 and TRBJ2-1; perhaps TRBD1 as D (6 bases). The germline gives CDR1 MDHEN, CDR2 SYDVKM. The CDR3 is made up of 15 amino acids. The V end was cut by 4 bases, the J end by 6 bases, with 16 bases between. The CDR3 is CASSSQGRLGNEQFF. Here the CDR3 DNA reads TGTGCCAGCAGTTCCCAGGGGCGTCTGGGCAATGAGCAGTTCTTC.

There are a few counts of this clonotype. This chain uses TRBV12-3 or TRBV12-4 with TRBJ2-3; TRBD2 aligns across 9 bases. Trimming took 5 bases from V and 4 from J; bases not matched to a gene: 7. The CDR3 is 15 residues long. CDR3 DNA: TGTGCCAGCAGTGTCAGCGGGAGGTTTCCAGATACGCAGTATTTT. Translated, it gives CASSVSGRFPDTQYF.

The chain recombines TRBV12-3 or TRBV12-4 with TRBJ1-1; 9 bases match TRBD1. The CDR3 runs to 14 residues. Trimming took 6 bases from V and 1 from J; bases not matched to a gene: 3. The CDR3: CASRWTGANTEAFF. The CDR3 bases are TGTGCCAGCAGATGGACAGGGGCGAACACTGAAGCTTTCTTT.

The table lists this clonotype with a few counts. The chain employs TRBV7-8 and TRBJ2-3, with unresolved D. Between the trimmed V and J ends, which lost 0 bases and 2 bases, there was a span of 12 bases. Germline-derived CDR1 and CDR2 are SGHVS and FQNEAQ. The CDR3 spans 16 residues. The CDR3 sequence: CASSLARLVDTDTQYF. CDR3 in DNA: TGTGCCAGCAGCTTAGCTCGTCTCGTGGACACAGATACGCAGTATTTT.

This clonotype was recorded at least ten times. This sequence joins TRBV13 and TRBJ1-6; 9 nucleotides agree with TRBD1. The CDR3 is 15 amino acids. Germline V CDR1 and CDR2: PRHDT, FYEKMQ (reference sequence). Trimming took 5 bases from V and 9 from J; bases not matched to a gene: 8. The CDR3 DNA sequence: TGTGCCAGCAGCCTCGGACAGGGGCGAGTTTCACCCCTCCACTTT. Translated: CASSLGQGRVSPLHF.

This chain connects TRBV29-1 to TRBJ2-1, with 8 positions matching TRBD2. The germline gives CDR1 SQVTM, CDR2 ANQGSEA. The CDR3 is 16 residues long. With 3 bases clipped from V and 7 bases from J, the junction kept 14 bases outside the gene matches. The chain's CDR3 is CSVDLGGTSRPNEQFF. DNA for the CDR3: TGCAGCGTTGACTTAGGGGGGACTAGTCGGCCTAATGAGCAGTTCTTC.

CDR3 in amino acids: CAWSVYTRRGRGNEQFF. CDR3 coding DNA: TGTGCCTGGAGTGTATACACCAGGCGCGGGAGGGGCAATGAGCAGTTCTTC. The rearrangement links TRBV30 to TRBJ2-1; 9 bases map to TRBD2. Germline CDR1 reads GTSNPN; CDR2 reads SVGIG (reference sequence). V shed 0 bases, J shed 6 bases, and the junction held 12 bases outside the gene matches. This CDR3 has 17 amino acids.

This clonotype showed up just a few times. V usage is TRBV29-1 and J usage is TRBJ2-5; D is undetermined. V was pared by 5 bases and J by 2 bases, with 15 bases between. Germline-derived CDR1 and CDR2 are SQVTM and ANQGSEA. This CDR3 comprises 14 residues. This chain's CDR3 is CSVHLNGLQETQYF. DNA of the CDR3: TGCAGCGTTCACCTAAACGGGCTTCAAGAGACCCAGTACTTC.

This clonotype was counted many times. This chain joins TRBV7-2 and TRBJ2-5, with 9 bases fitting TRBD1. With V trimmed by 4 bases and J by 5 bases, 8 bases remained unmatched. The germline gives CDR1 SGHTA, CDR2 FQGNSA. The CDR3 extends over 15 amino acids. This CDR3 is CASSSNTGGSETQYF. The CDR3 DNA sequence: TGTGCCAGCAGCTCGAATACAGGGGGCTCGGAGACCCAGTACTTC.

This clonotype has a count of ten or more. The rearrangement uses TRBV19 and TRBJ2-7; no reliable D call. The V gene lost 7 bases and the J gene lost 5 bases, with 15 bases spanning the gap. The germline V gene encodes CDR1 LNHDA and CDR2 SQIVND (reference sequence). There are 13 residues in the CDR3. The DNA for the CDR3 is TGTGCCAGTACCGGAAACGGGCTTCACGAGCAGTACTTC. It codes for CASTGNGLHEQYF.

This clonotype counts as medium-sized. The chain recombines TRBV7-2 with TRBJ1-5; TRBD1 is a possible D gene (6 bases). The CDR3 has 14 residues. V lost 3 bases and J 8 bases, leaving 14 bases between the germline ends. Germline CDR1 reads SGHTA; CDR2 reads FQGNSA. The CDR3 loop is CASSFGQTMEPQHF. The CDR3 DNA reads as TGTGCCAGCAGCTTCGGACAGACCATGGAGCCCCAGCATTTT. The entire variable domain, with the rest obtained from reference TRBV7-2 and TRBJ1-5, is as follows: GAGVSQSPSNKVTEKGKDVELRCDPISGHTALYWYRQSLGQGLEFLIYFQGNSAPDKSGLPSDRFSAERTGGSVSTLTIQRTQQEDSAVYLCASSFGQTMEPQHFGDGTRLSIL.

There are many counts of this clonotype. The genes are TRBV14 and TRBJ1-2; tentative D call: TRBD1 (6 bases). V lost 6 bases and J 4 bases, leaving 15 bases between the germline ends. The CDR3 covers 14 residues. Germline-derived CDR1 and CDR2 are SGHDN and FVKESK. Here the CDR3 DNA reads TGTGCCAGCAGATTCTTGGGGGGCGCCTATGGCTACACCTTC. Protein product: CASRFLGGAYGYTF.

This clonotype is medium-sized in the sample. The chain combines TRBV4-2 with TRBJ1-1; 11 bases are shared with TRBD1. V shed 3 bases, J shed 5 bases, and the junction held 5 bases outside the gene matches. Germline-derived CDR1 and CDR2 are LGHNA and YNFKEQ. This CDR3 has 15 amino acids. The CDR3 DNA follows: TGTGCCAGCAGCCAGGCCCGGGACAGGGGGACTGAAGCTTTCTTT. Protein: CASSQARDRGTEAFF.

This clonotype was recorded many times. The gene calls are TRBV7-9 and TRBJ2-7; D may be TRBD2 (12 bases). Germline V gene lookup returns CDR1 SEHNR and CDR2 FQNEAQ (reference sequence). The CDR3 totals 18 residues. With 4 bases removed from V and 5 bases from J, the gap between germline ends came to 27 bases. The CDR3 sequence is CASSWDRGVTSGRDEQYF. The CDR3 region has the DNA TGTGCCAGCAGCTGGGACAGGGGGGTGACTAGCGGGAGAGACGAGCAGTACTTC.

This clonotype has just a few counts. The chain has TRBV3-1 and TRBJ1-6; no firm D call. V lost 0 bases and J lost 11, with 11 bases in between. The CDR3 runs 14 residues. Germline V gene lookup returns CDR1 LGHDT and CDR2 YNNKEL (reference sequence). CDR3 protein: CASSQDWRTAPLHF. CDR3 sequence (DNA): TGTGCCAGCAGCCAAGATTGGCGGACCGCACCCCTCCACTTT. The complete variable domain, with remaining parts taken from reference TRBV3-1 and TRBJ1-6, reads DTAVSQTPKYLVTQMGNDKSIKCEQNLGHDTMYWYKQDSKKFLKIMFSYNNKELIINETVPNRFSPKSPDKAHLNLHINSLELGDSAVYFCASSQDWRTAPLHFGNGTRLTVT.

This clonotype appeared many times. The chain is built from TRBV7-3 and TRBJ2-3; no clear D. Deletions cut 4 bases from V and 2 bases from J, with 4 bases between. Germline lookup yields CDR1 SGHTA and CDR2 FQGTGA. This CDR3 is 12 amino acids long. The CDR3 DNA sequence: TGTGCCAGCAGCTCAAACACAGATACGCAGTATTTT. Translating gives CASSSNTDTQYF.

The table lists this clonotype with many counts. The chain links TRBV6-2 or TRBV6-3 to TRBJ1-5; D call uncertain. The CDR3 runs to 14 residues. Trimming left V 4 bases short and J 1 base short, with 8 bases between. CDR1 MNHEY and CDR2 SVGEGT come from the germline V gene. CDR3 region: CASSFRGSNQPQHF. The DNA for the CDR3 is TGTGCCAGCAGTTTTAGAGGGAGCAATCAGCCCCAGCATTTT.